The 10 T cell receptor beta chains listed next were all sequenced from one sample in a study of shared clonotypes between healthy human individuals. The assay was immunoSEQ multiplex PCR, and TCRdb's table has in-frame clones only and misses some. The sample consists of approximately 110,000 clones, 65% to 75% of them appearing once. The source material was memory CD8+ T cells sorted from blood. Specified subset: CD45RO+ cells pooled with CCR7-negative TemRA cells. Receptor source: a woman aged 25-40 years in good health.

This chain joins TRBV28 and TRBJ2-5; TRBD1 matches 7 bases. The J call could be wrong; TRBJ2-7 is a better fit for the DNA end. The CDR3 totals 17 residues. Germline CDR1 MDHEN, CDR2 SYDVKM. CDR3: CASSPTGILTQHYEQYF. CDR3 coding DNA: TGTGCCAGCAGTCCGACAGGGATCCTAACCCAACACTACGAGCAGTACTTC.

V is TRBV6-1 and J is TRBJ2-1, with 7 bases lining up with TRBD1. The CDR3 is 15 residues long. V lost 4 bases and J lost 5; bases outside the gene matches: 8. Germline CDR1 reads MNHNS; CDR2 reads SASEGT. DNA for the CDR3: TGTGCCAGCAGTGGACCTTTGACAGGGAACAATGAGCAGTTCTTC. Translating gives CASSGPLTGNNEQFF.

The chain links TRBV6-5 to TRBJ1-2, with D uncertain. Germline V CDR1 and CDR2: MNHEY, SVGAGI. The CDR3 is 15 amino acids. Trimming cost V 0 bases and J 4 bases, with 12 bases left between them. DNA of the CDR3: TGTGCCAGCAGTTACTCTAGCCTCATACGCTATGGCTACACCTTC. It yields the protein CASSYSSLIRYGYTF.

Only a few counts were recorded for this clone. This chain connects TRBV9 to TRBJ2-1; D might be TRBD1 or TRBD2, each matching 5 bases. The CDR3 loop spans 13 amino acids. Germline V lookup: CDR1 SGDLS, CDR2 YYNGEE. V lost 0 bases, J lost 9 bases, and 10 bases lay in between. In nucleotides, the CDR3 is TGTGCCAGCAGCGTAGCCCCGGGGCTTGAGCAGTTCTTC. Its protein product is CASSVAPGLEQFF.

This clone has more than one count but fewer than ten. DNA for the CDR3: TGTGCCAGCAGCTGGACAGGGCCCGGGGAGCTGTTTTTT. It is translated as CASSWTGPGELFF. The V call is TRBV13, the J call TRBJ2-2; 8 nucleotides align to TRBD1. CDR3 length: 13 residues. After removal of 4 bases from V and 6 bases from J, the junction contained 1 base not matched to a gene. Per germline, CDR1 PRHDT and CDR2 FYEKMQ (reference sequence).

V and J are TRBV2 and TRBJ2-1; D is tentatively TRBD1 or TRBD2 (5 bases each). V shed 6 bases and J shed 6 bases, with 15 bases lying between them. Germline lookup yields CDR1 SNHLY and CDR2 FYNNEI. The CDR3 consists of 14 residues. The CDR3 DNA reads as TGTGCCAGCAGGGGGGAGTTGGGGACCAATGAGCAGTTCTTC. Protein sequence: CASRGELGTNEQFF.

The chain links TRBV30 to TRBJ1-4; 9 positions match TRBD1. J gave up 7 bases and V 3 bases, and 6 bases lay outside the gene matches. Germline CDR1 and CDR2: GTSNPN and SVGIG (reference sequence). This CDR3 spans 14 amino acids. Here the CDR3 reads CAWRTGTGLEKLFF. Written as DNA, the CDR3 is TGTGCCTGGAGAACCGGGACAGGGCTTGAAAAACTGTTTTTT.

This chain links TRBV28 with TRBJ2-7; no firm D call. This CDR3 has 13 amino acids. From germline, CDR1 is MDHEN and CDR2 SYDVKM. Trimming cost V 2 bases and J 2 bases, with 7 bases left between them. The CDR3 protein is CASSLANAYEQYF. The CDR3 DNA reads TGTGCCAGCAGTTTAGCAAATGCCTACGAGCAGTACTTC.

This chain connects TRBV7-2 to TRBJ1-2, with D possibly matching TRBD1 (6 bases). Germline V lookup: CDR1 SGHTA, CDR2 FQGNSA. The CDR3 is 15 amino acids. V was clipped by 1 base and J by 4 bases, with 13 bases between them. CDR3 protein: CASSLVGGTPYGYTF. As DNA, the CDR3 is TGTGCCAGCAGCTTAGTGGGCGGGACACCCTATGGCTACACCTTC.

The J gene is TRBJ1-1, the V gene TRBV28; D perhaps matches TRBD1 (6 bases). The CDR3 runs 16 residues. Germline V gene lookup returns CDR1 MDHEN and CDR2 SYDVKM. The germline V and J ends were trimmed by 6 bases and 5 bases, with 22 bases remaining between them. DNA of the CDR3: TGTGCCAGCAGCCCTACGAAAGTGGAGGGGGGGACTGAAGCTTTCTTT. Amino acid sequence: CASSPTKVEGGTEAFF.